Each of the 5 T cell receptor beta chains below was sequenced from the same sample in a study of Ad26.COV2.S vaccination and SARS-CoV-2 variants. Sequenced by immunoSEQ multiplex PCR; TCRdb stores in-frame clones only, minus some. The table records about 440,000 clones, roughly 88% of them present only once. Treatment: some 20 received Ad26.COV2.S at low or high dose, single or two shots; roughly five received placebo; per-sample allocation not given. The investigators took samples on day 63 after the first vaccine or placebo injection. The sequences come from peripheral blood, collected in a trial of Ad26.COV2.S vaccine versus placebo. The receptor set was obtained from a person aged 18-60 years who received the Ad26.COV2.S COVID-19 vaccine or a placebo.

The chain recombines TRBV5-5 with TRBJ2-6, with a possible D match to TRBD1 (6 bases). V lost 0 bases and J lost 0, with 16 bases in between. There are 19 residues in the CDR3. The germline gives CDR1 SGHKS, CDR2 YYEKEE (reference sequence). CDR3 residues: CASSLVRDNNYSGANVLTF. The CDR3 coding sequence is TGTGCCAGCAGCTTGGTCCGGGACAATAATTACTCTGGGGCCAACGTCCTGACTTTC.

This clone has a handful of counts. The J gene is TRBJ2-1, the V gene TRBV7-9; 10 positions match TRBD2. The CDR3 contains 16 residues. V lost 4 bases, J lost 4 bases, and 7 bases stayed unmatched. CDR1 is SEHNR, CDR2 FQNEAQ, per germline (reference sequence). CDR3 protein: CASSSSTSGAYNEQFF. Here the CDR3 DNA reads TGTGCCAGCAGCTCCTCAACTAGCGGGGCTTACAATGAGCAGTTCTTC.

V and J are TRBV5-1 and TRBJ2-7; TRBD2 matches at 14 bases. The CDR3 is 16 residues long. The junction had 6 bases not matched to a gene; V was cut back by 0 bases and J by 7 bases. The germline V gene has CDR1 SGHRS and CDR2 YFSETQ. This CDR3 is CASSLGWGLAGVEQYF. CDR3 nucleotide sequence: TGCGCCAGCAGCTTGGGTTGGGGACTAGCGGGAGTTGAGCAGTACTTC. Together with reference TRBV5-1 and TRBJ2-7, the CDR3 gives the full variable domain: KAGVTQTPRYLIKTRGQQVTLSCSPISGHRSVSWYQQTPGQGLQFLFEYFSETQRNKGNFPGRFSGRQFSNSRSEMNVSTLELGDSALYLCASSLGWGLAGVEQYFGPGTRLTVT.

This rearrangement joins TRBV11-2 to TRBJ1-1; D is uncertain. The CDR3 spans 13 residues. Per the germline V gene, CDR1 is SGHAT and CDR2 is FQNNGV. V was cut by 4 bases and J by 2 bases, with 8 bases left in between. This chain's CDR3 is CASSSKGNTEAFF. DNA for the CDR3: TGTGCCAGCAGCTCTAAGGGAAACACTGAAGCTTTCTTT.

The gene calls are TRBV9 and TRBJ2-2; D may be TRBD2 (5 bases). Germline lookup yields CDR1 SGDLS and CDR2 YYNGEE. Trimming took 4 bases from V and 7 from J, leaving 17 bases between them. The CDR3 has 15 amino acids. The CDR3 coding sequence is TGTGCCAGCAGCTCCCGGGGTGGTTCTAACGGGGAGCTGTTTTTT. Protein product: CASSSRGGSNGELFF.